Here is one T cell receptor beta chain with its context. What it recognizes is unknown. One end of the junction is discordant with germline, which a read error may explain. The input was 450 to 550 ng total RNA; TCR beta cDNA was made from it with a constant-region primer. Sequencing libraries for TCR beta derived from three nested multiplex PCR rounds that used slightly modified ARM-PCR. Both of the initial two PCR rounds ran for roughly 10 cycles and employed TRBV1-TRBV30 forward primers alongside a C-beta reverse primer. A single record per CDR3 protein comes from TCRdb applying MiXCR to the multiplex PCR reads. The repertoire includes more than 150,000 distinct CDR3 sequences, about 60% of them detected once, and around three quarters sits in the top ten. This specimen comes from a study of tumor-infiltrating lymphocytes in primary liver carcinoma. Study context: Donors had hepatocellular carcinoma or combined HCC and intrahepatic cholangiocarcinoma.

Researchers drew blood RNA from unsorted whole blood and extracted germline DNA as well. The germline CDR1 and CDR2 sequences are MNHNY and SVGAGI (reference sequence). This CDR3 has 15 amino acids. Findings and caveats of the study: Tumor top-250-clone fractions significantly exceeded those of blood (p = 0.039). Since sampling was bulk and unsorted, CD4+ and CD8+ repertoires were not compared. Lesser overlap characterized tumor-adjacent and tumor-blood pairs relative to tumor region pairs.

V and J are TRBV6-6 and TRBJ1-5; the D gene is possibly TRBD1 (5 bases). Sequencing was performed on peripheral blood. This sequence originates from a man between 40 and 49 years old with primary liver carcinoma and hepatitis B virus infection. In nucleotides, the CDR3 is TGTGCCAGCAGTCGACAGCCTGAGGGCAATCAGCTCCAGCATTTT. This translates into CASSRQPEGNQLQHF.